In its sample, the clone carrying this T cell receptor beta chain was seen once. CDR3 length equals 15 residues. Germline values: CDR1 MGHRA, CDR2 YSYEKL. Trimming cost V 4 bases and J 4 bases; bases outside gene matches: 8. This specimen comes from a study of blood T cell repertoires in COVID-19. At the level of the study: Acute and convalescent COVID-19 samples came from the United States, Italy and Spain. T cells, B-cell-depleted T cells, or PBMCs supplied cDNA or gDNA.

In the original workflow: By means of reference gene primer amplification, nucleated cell counts were estimated. Here immunoSEQ multiplex PCR was the method, and the copy in TCRdb shows in-frame clones only, minus some. V and J calls plus clone size are reproduced from that table; the DNA served to infer D and trimming. Among under 95,000 clones, roughly 83% were seen once, and the ten largest hold roughly 10%. This TCR derives from a human donor in a cohort sampled during active COVID-19. Sequenced input: peripheral blood. The V call is TRBV4-1, the J call TRBJ2-7; 9 nucleotides match TRBD2. In DNA form, the CDR3 reads TGCGCCAGCAGCCTTTTAGCGGGAGAGGGTTACGAGCAGTACTTC. Its protein is CASSLLAGEGYEQYF.